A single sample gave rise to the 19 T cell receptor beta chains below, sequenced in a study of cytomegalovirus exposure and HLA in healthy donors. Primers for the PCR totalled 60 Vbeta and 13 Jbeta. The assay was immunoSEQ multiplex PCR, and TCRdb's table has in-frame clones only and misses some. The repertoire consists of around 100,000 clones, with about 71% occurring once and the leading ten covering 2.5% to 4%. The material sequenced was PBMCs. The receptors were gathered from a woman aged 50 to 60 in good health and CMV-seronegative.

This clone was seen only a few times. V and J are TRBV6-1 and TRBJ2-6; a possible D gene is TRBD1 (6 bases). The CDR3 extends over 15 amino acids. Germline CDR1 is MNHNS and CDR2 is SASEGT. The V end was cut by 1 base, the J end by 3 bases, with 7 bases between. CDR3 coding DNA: TGTGCCAGCAGTGAAGAACAGGGTGGGGCCAACGTCCTGACTTTC. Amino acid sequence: CASSEEQGGANVLTF.

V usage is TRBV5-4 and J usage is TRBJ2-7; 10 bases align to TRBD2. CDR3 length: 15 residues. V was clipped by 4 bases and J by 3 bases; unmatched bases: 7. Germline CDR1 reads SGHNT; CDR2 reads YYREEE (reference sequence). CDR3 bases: TGTGCCAGCAGCCCTGCCCAGCGGGGGGGCTACGAGCAGTACTTC. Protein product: CASSPAQRGGYEQYF.

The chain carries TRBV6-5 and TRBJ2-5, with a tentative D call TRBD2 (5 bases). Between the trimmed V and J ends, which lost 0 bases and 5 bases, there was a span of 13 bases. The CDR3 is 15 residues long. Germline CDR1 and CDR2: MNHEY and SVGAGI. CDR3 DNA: TGTGCCAGCAGTTACTCATCCGGGGTCGGCGAGACCCAGTACTTC. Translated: CASSYSSGVGETQYF.

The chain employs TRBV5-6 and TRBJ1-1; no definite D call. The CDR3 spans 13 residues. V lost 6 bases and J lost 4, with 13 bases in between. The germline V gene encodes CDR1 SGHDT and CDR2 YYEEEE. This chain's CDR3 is CASTRGARTEAFF. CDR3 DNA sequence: TGTGCCAGCACCCGCGGAGCGCGCACTGAAGCTTTCTTT.

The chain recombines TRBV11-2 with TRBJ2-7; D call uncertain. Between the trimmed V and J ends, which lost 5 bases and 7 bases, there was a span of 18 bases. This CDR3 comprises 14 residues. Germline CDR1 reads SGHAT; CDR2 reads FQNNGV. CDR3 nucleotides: TGTGCCAGCAGCCCAAGACGAGGAATTTCGGAGCAGTACTTC. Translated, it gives CASSPRRGISEQYF.

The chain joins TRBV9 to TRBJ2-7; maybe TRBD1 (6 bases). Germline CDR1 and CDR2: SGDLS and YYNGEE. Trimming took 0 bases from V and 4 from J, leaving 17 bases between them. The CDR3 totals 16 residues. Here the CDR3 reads CASSVGADGQLYEQYF. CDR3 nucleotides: TGTGCCAGCAGCGTAGGGGCTGATGGACAGCTATACGAGCAGTACTTC.

The DNA of the CDR3 is TGTGCCAGCATAAGGGACAGGAGGTCTAGAGCTTTCTTT. It is translated as CASIRDRRSRAFF. The V and J genes are TRBV28 and TRBJ1-1; 8 bases align to TRBD1. Trimming at V came to 7 bases and at J to 10 bases, leaving 11 bases not matched to a gene. CDR1 and CDR2 (germline): MDHEN, SYDVKM. This CDR3 has 13 amino acids. Together with reference TRBV28 and TRBJ1-1, the CDR3 gives the full variable domain: DVKVTQSSRYLVKRTGEKVFLECVQDMDHENMFWYRQDPGLGLRLIYFSYDVKMKEKGDIPEGYSVSREKKERFSLILESASTNQTSMYLCASIRDRRSRAFFGQGTRLTVV.

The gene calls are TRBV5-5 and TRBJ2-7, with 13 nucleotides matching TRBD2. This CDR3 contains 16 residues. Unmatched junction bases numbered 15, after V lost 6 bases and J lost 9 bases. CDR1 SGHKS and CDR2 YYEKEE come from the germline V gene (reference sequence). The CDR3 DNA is TGTGCCAGCACCCCTAGCCCACTAGCGGGAGGGCAGGCGCAGTACTTC. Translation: CASTPSPLAGGQAQYF.

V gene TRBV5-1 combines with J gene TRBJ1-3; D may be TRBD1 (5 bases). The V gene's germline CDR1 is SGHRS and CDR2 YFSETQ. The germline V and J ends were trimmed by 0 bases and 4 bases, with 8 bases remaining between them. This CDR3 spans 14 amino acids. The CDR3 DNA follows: TGCGCCAGCAGCTTGGAGGCAGGGGGAAACACCATATATTTT. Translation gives CASSLEAGGNTIYF.

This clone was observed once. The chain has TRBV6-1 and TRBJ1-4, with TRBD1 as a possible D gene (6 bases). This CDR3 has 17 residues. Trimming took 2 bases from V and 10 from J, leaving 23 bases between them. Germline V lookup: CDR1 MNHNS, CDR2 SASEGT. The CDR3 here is CASSEIGQGLGPGKLFF. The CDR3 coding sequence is TGTGCCAGCAGTGAAATCGGCCAGGGGCTAGGCCCGGGAAAACTGTTTTTT.

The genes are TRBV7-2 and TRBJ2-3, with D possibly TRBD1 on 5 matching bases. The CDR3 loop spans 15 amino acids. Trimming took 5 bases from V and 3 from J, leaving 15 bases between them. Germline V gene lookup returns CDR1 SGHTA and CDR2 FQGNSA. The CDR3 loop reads CASSLRGRQTDTQYF. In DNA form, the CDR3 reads TGTGCCAGCAGCCTAAGGGGTCGGCAGACAGATACGCAGTATTTT.

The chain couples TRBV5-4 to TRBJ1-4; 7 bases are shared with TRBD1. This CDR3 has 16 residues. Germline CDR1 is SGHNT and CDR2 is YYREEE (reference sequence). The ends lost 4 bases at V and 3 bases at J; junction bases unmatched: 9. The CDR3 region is CASSGTTGLANEKLFF. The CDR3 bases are TGTGCCAGCAGCGGGACGACAGGGTTGGCTAATGAAAAACTGTTTTTT.

CDR3 nucleotide sequence: TGTGCCAGCAGCTTATCCGGTGGGCGTCAAGAGACCCAGTACTTC. It yields the protein CASSLSGGRQETQYF. The chain uses TRBV7-7 and TRBJ2-5; D remains unclear. The CDR3 covers 15 residues. The germline V and J ends were trimmed by 2 bases and 2 bases, with 12 bases remaining between them. Germline CDR1 reads SSHAT; CDR2 reads FNYEAQ (reference sequence).

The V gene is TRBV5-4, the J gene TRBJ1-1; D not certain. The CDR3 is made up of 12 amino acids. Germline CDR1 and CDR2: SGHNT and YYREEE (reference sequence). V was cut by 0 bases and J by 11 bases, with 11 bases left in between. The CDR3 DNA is TGTGCCAGCAGCTTGGACAGATGGGAGGCTTTCTTT. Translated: CASSLDRWEAFF.

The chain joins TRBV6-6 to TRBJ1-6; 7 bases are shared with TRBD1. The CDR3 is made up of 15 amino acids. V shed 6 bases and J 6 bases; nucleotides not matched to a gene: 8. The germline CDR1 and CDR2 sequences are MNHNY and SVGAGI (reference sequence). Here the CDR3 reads CASSRGQEINSPLHF. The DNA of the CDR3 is TGTGCCAGCAGCCGCGGACAGGAGATTAATTCACCCCTCCACTTT.

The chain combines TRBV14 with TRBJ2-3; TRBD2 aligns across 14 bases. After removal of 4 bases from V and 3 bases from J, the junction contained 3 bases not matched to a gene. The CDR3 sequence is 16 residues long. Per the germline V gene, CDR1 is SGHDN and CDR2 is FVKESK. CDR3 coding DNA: TGTGCCAGCAGCCGACTAGCGGGAGGGCGAACAGATACGCAGTATTTT. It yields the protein CASSRLAGGRTDTQYF. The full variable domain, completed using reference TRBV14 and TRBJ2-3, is EAGVTQFPSHSVIEKGQTVTLRCDPISGHDNLYWYRRVMGKEIKFLLHFVKESKQDESGMPNNRFLAERTGGTYSTLKVQPAELEDSGVYFCASSRLAGGRTDTQYFGPGTRLTVL.

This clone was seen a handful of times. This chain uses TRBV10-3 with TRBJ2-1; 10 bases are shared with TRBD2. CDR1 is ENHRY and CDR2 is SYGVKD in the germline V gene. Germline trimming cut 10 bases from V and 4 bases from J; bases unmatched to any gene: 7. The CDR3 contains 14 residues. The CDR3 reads CASTGTSEYNEQFF. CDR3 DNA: TGTGCCAGCACCGGGACTAGCGAGTACAATGAGCAGTTCTTC.

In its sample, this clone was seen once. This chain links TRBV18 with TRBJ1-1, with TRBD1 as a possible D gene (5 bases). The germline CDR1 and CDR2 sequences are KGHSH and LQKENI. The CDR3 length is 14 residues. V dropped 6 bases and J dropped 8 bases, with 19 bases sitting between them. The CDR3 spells CASSPSQGLREAFF. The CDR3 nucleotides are TGTGCCAGCTCCCCAAGTCAGGGTTTAAGAGAAGCTTTCTTT.

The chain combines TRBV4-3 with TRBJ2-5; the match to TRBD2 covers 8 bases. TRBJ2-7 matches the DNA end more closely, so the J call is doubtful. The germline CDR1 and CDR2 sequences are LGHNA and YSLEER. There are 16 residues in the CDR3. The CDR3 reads CASSQDLAGSSYEQYF. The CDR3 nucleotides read TGCGCCAGCAGCCAAGATTTAGCGGGAAGCTCCTACGAGCAGTACTTC.